This TCR beta chain was captured by sequencing in a study of blood T cells in healthy people across ages. This CDR3 is 12 amino acids long. The germline V gene encodes CDR1 GTSNPN and CDR2 SVGIG (reference sequence). V shed 6 bases, J shed 5 bases, and the junction held 5 bases outside the gene matches. Study-level points and caveats: Age advanced and TCR beta diversity per million T cells fell, roughly linearly. Higher naive T cell percentage went strongly together with higher TCR beta diversity.

As concerns this clonotype: Its antigen is not known.

The use of a sample-barcoded 5' primer and a J-beta primer mix characterized a second PCR of about 7 to 12 cycles. TCRdb used MiXCR to reprocess the 5' RACE reads, holding one entry per CDR3 protein. The table has about 580,000 distinct CDR3 sequences, under 55% seen once. The receptor was isolated from a man at least 80 years old in good health. The chain uses TRBV30 and TRBJ2-5; 8 nucleotides line up with TRBD2. The sample comprised blood. This CDR3 reads CACSGGGETQYF. The CDR3 region has the DNA TGTGCCTGCAGCGGGGGCGGTGAGACCCAGTACTTC.